This T cell receptor beta chain was captured by sequencing in a study of blood T cell repertoires in COVID-19. Background on the study: Italy, Spain and the United States were the sources of the convalescent and acute COVID-19 samples. In each case, the material was cDNA or gDNA derived from T cells, B-cell-depleted T cells, or PBMCs.

This CDR3 is 14 amino acids long. V was pared by 6 bases and J by 4 bases, with 7 bases of the junction left unmatched. Germline-derived CDR1 and CDR2 are SGDLS and YYNGEE. In the original workflow: For nucleated cells, counts were estimated from reference gene primer amplification. Produced via immunoSEQ multiplex PCR; TCRdb's table is partial and in-frame only. V, J and clone size reflect that table, while D and trimming were determined from the DNA. The sample consists of roughly 76,000 clones, about nine tenths of them appearing once. The sample was peripheral blood. This chain joins TRBV9 and TRBJ1-2, with 9 bases aligning to TRBD1. This receptor was obtained from a man in his fifties or sixties with acute or convalescent COVID-19. CDR3 DNA sequence: TGTGCCAGCAACCGCCTGACAGGGGGCTATGGCTACACCTTC. It is translated as CASNRLTGGYGYTF.